The 29 T cell receptor beta chains below were found in one sample sequenced in a study of CD8 T cells in Susac syndrome. With random hexamers, 0.5 to 1 ug RNA was reverse transcribed. MiXCR, run by TCRdb on the immunoSEQ multiplex PCR reads, gives a single entry per CDR3 protein. The top ten hold 0.75% of the sample, which has approximately 57,000 distinct CDR3 sequences, approximately 95% seen once. The sample taken for sequencing was CD8+ T cells from PBMCs. The receptors were sampled from a human donor with Susac syndrome.

This chain uses TRBV6-6 with TRBJ1-6; D ambiguous. Germline CDR1 is MNHNY and CDR2 is SVGAGI (reference sequence). V was shortened by 1 base and J by 5 bases, with 12 bases between the two germline ends. The CDR3 is 16 amino acids. The CDR3 here is CASSYWGGGNNSPLHF. Written as DNA, the CDR3 is TGTGCCAGCAGTTACTGGGGAGGAGGGAATAATTCACCCCTCCACTTT.

V gene TRBV9 combines with J gene TRBJ2-7, with 10 bases aligning to TRBD1. The V gene end was trimmed by 1 base and the J gene end by 5 bases; junction bases not matched to a gene: 6. The CDR3 totals 15 residues. The germline V gene encodes CDR1 SGDLS and CDR2 YYNGEE. The CDR3 spells CASSVWGQGINEQYF. Here the CDR3 DNA reads TGTGCCAGCAGCGTATGGGGACAGGGGATCAACGAGCAGTACTTC.

The rearrangement links TRBV13 to TRBJ2-7; tentative D call: TRBD1 (5 bases). Germline CDR1 PRHDT, CDR2 FYEKMQ (reference sequence). With 0 bases removed from V and 6 bases from J, the gap between germline ends came to 9 bases. The CDR3 consists of 13 residues. Written as DNA, the CDR3 is TGTGCCAGCAGCTTAGGAGGGGCCGCCGAGCAGTACTTC. Translating it yields CASSLGGAAEQYF.

This chain joins TRBV12-3 or TRBV12-4 and TRBJ1-5; D is undetermined. The CDR3 loop spans 15 amino acids. V was clipped by 3 bases and J by 1 base, with 10 bases between them. The CDR3 region has the DNA TGTGCCAGCAGTTTCGGGGTAAACAGCAATCAGCCCCAGCATTTT. It specifies CASSFGVNSNQPQHF.

The chain recombines TRBV30 with TRBJ2-1; perhaps TRBD2 as D (5 bases). Germline lookup yields CDR1 GTSNPN and CDR2 SVGIG (reference sequence). This CDR3 is 13 amino acids long. V was clipped by 2 bases and J by 8 bases, with 13 bases between them. The CDR3 sequence is CAWSSGGPDEQFF. CDR3 in DNA: TGTGCCTGGAGTAGCGGTGGGCCCGATGAGCAGTTCTTC.

This chain connects TRBV19 to TRBJ2-1; D gene unclear. The germline gives CDR1 LNHDA, CDR2 SQIVND (reference sequence). CDR3 length: 13 amino acids. Trimming cost V 5 bases and J 5 bases, with 10 bases left between them. In DNA, the CDR3 is TGTGCCAGTAGTTGGACGCCAGACAATGAGCAGTTCTTC. This translates into CASSWTPDNEQFF.

The V gene is TRBV12-3 or TRBV12-4, the J gene TRBJ1-2; D may be TRBD1 (6 bases). V was clipped by 3 bases and J by 6 bases, with 11 bases between them. This CDR3 is 13 amino acids long. The CDR3 region is CASSFGGADGYTF. The CDR3 DNA reads TGTGCCAGCAGTTTCGGGGGGGCAGATGGCTACACCTTC.

In nucleotides, the CDR3 is TGTGCCAGCAGCGAAGCTAGCGGGGGGAAGGAGACCCAGTACTTC. Its protein product is CASSEASGGKETQYF. The chain links TRBV5-4 to TRBJ2-5, with 11 bases identical to TRBD2. This CDR3 has 15 residues. CDR1 and CDR2 (germline): SGHNT, YYREEE (reference sequence). V lost 4 bases and J lost 5; bases outside the gene matches: 7.

This chain connects TRBV29-1 to TRBJ2-1; D is unresolved. Trimming took 4 bases from V and 3 from J, leaving 10 bases between them. The CDR3 extends over 13 amino acids. CDR1 and CDR2 (germline): SQVTM, ANQGSEA. The CDR3: CSVVESNYNEQFF. CDR3 bases: TGCAGCGTTGTAGAGAGCAACTACAATGAGCAGTTCTTC.

The rearrangement uses TRBV29-1 and TRBJ1-2; 8 bases are a match to TRBD1. This CDR3 region has 14 residues. Trimming cost V 3 bases and J 2 bases; bases outside gene matches: 5. CDR1 SQVTM and CDR2 ANQGSEA come from the germline V gene. The CDR3 DNA sequence: TGCAGCGTTGACCCGGGGACAGGAAACTATGGCTACACCTTC. This sequence encodes CSVDPGTGNYGYTF. The full variable domain, completed using reference TRBV29-1 and TRBJ1-2, is SAVISQKPSRDICQRGTSLTIQCQVDSQVTMMFWYRQQPGQSLTLIATANQGSEATYESGFVIDKFPISRPNLTFSTLTVSNMSPEDSSIYLCSVDPGTGNYGYTFGSGTRLTVV.

V usage is TRBV30 and J usage is TRBJ2-7; D possibly uses TRBD1 or TRBD2 (5 bases each). The CDR3 loop spans 13 amino acids. CDR1 and CDR2 (germline): GTSNPN, SVGIG (reference sequence). V shed 1 base and J shed 5 bases, with 12 bases lying between them. The CDR3 DNA follows: TGTGCCTGGAGTGCGAGAGGGGATCACGAGCAGTACTTC. This codes for CAWSARGDHEQYF.

This chain connects TRBV20-1 to TRBJ2-7; D remains unclear. V was clipped by 3 bases and J by 3 bases, with 12 bases between them. The CDR3 is made up of 13 amino acids. CDR1 and CDR2 (germline): DFQATT, SNEGSKA (reference sequence). The CDR3 nucleotides read TGCAGTGCTAGGTCCGGTACCCTCTACGAGCAGTACTTC. Translation: CSARSGTLYEQYF.

This chain uses TRBV6-6 with TRBJ2-7; the match to TRBD1 covers 9 bases. With V trimmed by 6 bases and J by 3 bases, 9 bases remained unmatched. The germline V gene encodes CDR1 MNHNY and CDR2 SVGAGI (reference sequence). The CDR3 sequence is 15 residues long. CDR3 DNA: TGTGCCAGCAGCCTAACCGGGACAGGGTTCTACGAGCAGTACTTC. Translating it yields CASSLTGTGFYEQYF.

The chain combines TRBV7-8 with TRBJ1-1, with a weak D call TRBD1 (5 bases). The V gene's germline CDR1 is SGHVS and CDR2 FQNEAQ. The CDR3 totals 12 residues. V lost 2 bases and J 6 bases, leaving 7 bases between the germline ends. CDR3 bases: TGTGCCAGCAGCTTACAGGGCCCTGAAGCTTTCTTT. This gives the protein CASSLQGPEAFF.

This clonotype has only one observation. This chain links TRBV9 with TRBJ2-5; maybe TRBD2 (6 bases). The CDR3 is made up of 16 amino acids. The germline V gene encodes CDR1 SGDLS and CDR2 YYNGEE. Trimming removed 4 bases from V and 2 bases from J, with 18 bases in between. The CDR3 spells CASSHQPGVNQETQYF. CDR3 coding DNA: TGTGCCAGCAGCCATCAACCGGGGGTAAATCAAGAGACCCAGTACTTC.

The J gene is TRBJ1-1, the V gene TRBV12-3 or TRBV12-4; weak D call: TRBD1 (5 bases). Trimming took off 3 bases at V and 3 bases at J, with 11 bases between the two ends. The CDR3 consists of 14 residues. In nucleotides, the CDR3 is TGTGCCAGCAGTTTCGCTTGGGGGGACACTGAAGCTTTCTTT. Translation gives CASSFAWGDTEAFF.

This rearrangement joins TRBV4-1 to TRBJ1-1, with D perhaps TRBD1 (6 bases). Trimming stripped 0 bases from V and 0 bases from J, with 8 bases between. Germline CDR1 reads MGHRA; CDR2 reads YSYEKL. The length of the CDR3 is 15 residues. The CDR3 spells CASSQDNRVNTEAFF. CDR3 DNA sequence: TGCGCCAGCAGCCAAGATAACAGGGTGAACACTGAAGCTTTCTTT.

The genes are TRBV9 and TRBJ2-7; maybe TRBD2 (7 bases). Germline V lookup: CDR1 SGDLS, CDR2 YYNGEE. CDR3 size: 14 residues. V gave up 0 bases and J gave up 6 bases, with 13 bases separating them. The CDR3 sequence: CASSVETRGGEQYF. As DNA, the CDR3 is TGTGCCAGCAGCGTAGAGACTAGGGGGGGCGAGCAGTACTTC.

The chain uses TRBV3-1 and TRBJ2-1; 8 nucleotides match TRBD1. V lost 4 bases to trimming and J lost 10 bases; unmatched junction nucleotides: 3. This CDR3 is built from 12 residues. CDR1 is LGHDT, CDR2 YNNKEL, per germline (reference sequence). The CDR3 DNA follows: TGTGCCAGCAGCCCGACAGGGGCAGAGCAGTTCTTC. This encodes CASSPTGAEQFF.

The chain joins TRBV12-3 or TRBV12-4 to TRBJ2-1, with a weak D call TRBD1 (5 bases). The CDR3 length is 13 residues. Trimming removed 4 bases from V and 6 bases from J, with 10 bases in between. The CDR3 bases are TGTGCCAGCAGTTACGGACATCCCAATGAGCAGTTCTTC. Protein sequence: CASSYGHPNEQFF.

The DNA of the CDR3 is TGTGCCAGCAGCTATGGGACCCAGTACTTC. Its protein is CASSYGTQYF. The chain carries TRBV25-1 and TRBJ2-5; D remains unclear. The germline CDR1 and CDR2 sequences are MGHDK and SYGVNS. Trimming cost V 6 bases and J 7 bases, with 6 bases left between them. The CDR3 covers 10 residues.

This chain uses TRBV12-3 or TRBV12-4 with TRBJ2-5, with 7 nucleotides matching TRBD1. Trimming at V came to 6 bases and at J to 4 bases, leaving 11 bases not matched to a gene. The CDR3 loop spans 15 amino acids. Here the CDR3 reads CASSRKIGGGETQYF. CDR3 sequence (DNA): TGTGCCAGCAGCCGGAAAATAGGGGGCGGAGAGACCCAGTACTTC.

This chain joins TRBV12-3 or TRBV12-4 and TRBJ1-1, with a possible D match to TRBD1 (6 bases). The CDR3 extends over 13 amino acids. Trimming took 6 bases from V and 5 from J, leaving 13 bases between them. The CDR3 DNA is TGTGCCAGCAGCCCAACAGGGAAGACTGAAGCTTTCTTT. This codes for CASSPTGKTEAFF.

V and J are TRBV2 and TRBJ2-7; D unclear. V was shortened by 6 bases and J by 4 bases, with 10 bases between the two germline ends. Germline values: CDR1 SNHLY, CDR2 FYNNEI. CDR3 length: 12 residues. The CDR3 region is CASRGGRYEQYF. DNA of the CDR3: TGTGCCAGCAGGGGCGGCAGATACGAGCAGTACTTC.

The V gene is TRBV13, the J gene TRBJ2-5; 7 bases agree with TRBD1. Germline values: CDR1 PRHDT, CDR2 FYEKMQ (reference sequence). CDR3 length: 14 amino acids. The trim removed 7 bases at V and 5 bases at J, leaving 10 bases unmatched. CDR3 residues: CASIPTGAGETQYF. The CDR3 bases are TGTGCCAGCATCCCAACAGGGGCTGGGGAGACCCAGTACTTC.

The chain has TRBV5-1 and TRBJ1-4; D might be TRBD1 (5 bases). V was shortened by 4 bases and J by 11 bases, with 12 bases between the two germline ends. The CDR3 length is 12 residues. Germline CDR1 and CDR2: SGHRS and YFSETQ. In DNA form, the CDR3 reads TGCGCCAGCAGCCGGGGGGGAGGTAAACTGTTTTTT. Translated: CASSRGGGKLFF.

The J gene is TRBJ1-4, the V gene TRBV12-3 or TRBV12-4; no clear D gene. Trimming pared 6 bases from V and 7 bases from J, leaving 6 bases between. The CDR3 contains 11 residues. DNA of the CDR3: TGTGCCAGCAGCGCTTCTGAAAAACTGTTTTTT. Translation gives CASSASEKLFF.

The chain carries TRBV11-2 and TRBJ1-4, with 7 bases identical to TRBD1. Germline loops: CDR1 SGHAT, CDR2 FQNNGV. The CDR3 spans 15 residues. With 5 bases clipped from V and 7 bases from J, the junction kept 10 bases outside the gene matches. The CDR3 DNA reads TGTGCCAGCAGCCTTGGGAGGGGACAGCCTGAAAAACTGTTTTTT. Its protein product is CASSLGRGQPEKLFF.

The sample holds a few counts of this clonotype. V usage is TRBV29-1 and J usage is TRBJ2-3; a weak D match, TRBD1 (5 bases). The germline CDR1 and CDR2 sequences are SQVTM and ANQGSEA. V dropped 3 bases and J dropped 4 bases, with 11 bases sitting between them. The CDR3 is made up of 13 amino acids. CDR3 loop: CSVDSTVADTQYF. Written as DNA, the CDR3 is TGCAGCGTTGACTCGACAGTGGCAGATACGCAGTATTTT.